Each of the 14 T cell receptor beta chains below was sequenced from the same sample in a study of CXCR3-negative and CXCR3-positive naive CD8 T cells. UMI-labeled 5' RACE TRB cDNA libraries were prepared from the cells. TCRdb re-called the 5' RACE reads and shows each CDR3 protein once, DNA omitted. The sample's table shows about 90,000 distinct CDR3 sequences. These receptors' antigens are unknown. Study-level results: TRB CDR3s were more hydrophobic in CXCR3-positive than in CXCR3-negative naive cells.

The sequenced sample consisted of naive CXCR3+ CD8+ T cells from blood. Described subset: CD45RO-CCR7+CD27+CD95- naive CD8+ T cells expressing CXCR3 (TNR3+). Every receptor here comes from a human donor in good health. Some clones in this sample may be carry-over from other donors' samples.

The V gene is TRBV28, the J gene TRBJ2-5; TCRdb picks TRBD1, but there is no DNA to check that call. CDR3 size: 18 residues. From germline, CDR1 is MDHEN and CDR2 SYDVKM. The CDR3 protein is CASSPLQTSQREQETQYF.

The chain is built from TRBV6-2 or TRBV6-3 and TRBJ2-7; TCRdb indicates TRBD1, and absent DNA this call remains unverified. Germline-derived CDR1 and CDR2 are MNHEY and SVGEGT. There are 14 residues in the CDR3. CDR3 in amino acids: CASSPRRGQDEQYF.

The chain has TRBV15 and TRBJ1-1. The CDR3 runs to 14 residues. Germline values: CDR1 LNHNV, CDR2 YYDKDF (reference sequence). This chain's CDR3 is CATSRVLVNTEAFF.

The V and J genes are TRBV5-1 and TRBJ2-3; the D gene TCRdb calls, TRBD2, cannot be checked with no DNA. The germline gives CDR1 SGHRS, CDR2 YFSETQ. The CDR3 is made up of 18 amino acids. CDR3 loop: CASSSGAWAVPSTDTQYF. The full variable domain, its missing parts supplied by reference TRBV5-1 and TRBJ2-3, is KAGVTQTPRYLIKTRGQQVTLSCSPISGHRSVSWYQQTPGQGLQFLFEYFSETQRNKGNFPGRFSGRQFSNSRSEMNVSTLELGDSALYLCASSSGAWAVPSTDTQYFGPGTRLTVL.

The gene calls are TRBV28 and TRBJ2-7; checking the TCRdb D call of TRBD2 is not possible without DNA. Germline V gives CDR1 MDHEN, CDR2 SYDVKM. The CDR3 is made up of 15 amino acids. CDR3 loop: CASSPPGTSLYEQYF.

V usage is TRBV4-1 and J usage is TRBJ2-7; TCRdb outputs TRBD2, but without DNA this stays unchecked. This CDR3 is built from 14 residues. Germline lookup yields CDR1 MGHRA and CDR2 YSYEKL. This CDR3 is CASSQVSSLYEQYF.

This chain links TRBV7-9 with TRBJ2-7; the D call of TRBD1 rests on TCRdb alone, since no DNA is present to check it. Germline V CDR1 and CDR2: SEHNR, FQNEAQ (reference sequence). The CDR3 covers 13 residues. The CDR3 sequence is CASNRQGVYEQYF.

CDR3 loop: CSARSGEAGSQPQHF. This chain joins TRBV20-1 and TRBJ1-5. In germline, CDR1 is DFQATT, CDR2 SNEGSKA (reference sequence). The CDR3 has 15 amino acids.

This sequence joins TRBV6-1 and TRBJ1-4; with no DNA, the TCRdb D assignment of TRBD1 cannot be verified. The germline gives CDR1 MNHNS, CDR2 SASEGT. The CDR3 runs 16 residues. CDR3 amino acids: CASSDRGYATNEKLFF.

The genes are TRBV9 and TRBJ2-5; TCRdb picks TRBD1, but there is no DNA to check that call. In germline, CDR1 is SGDLS, CDR2 YYNGEE. This CDR3 comprises 15 residues. CDR3 protein: CASSVGTANRETQYF.

This chain's CDR3 is CASSFGSWTGRSYEQYF. The chain carries TRBV5-1 and TRBJ2-7; TCRdb returns TRBD1, unconfirmable since there is no DNA. Germline CDR1 reads SGHRS; CDR2 reads YFSETQ. The CDR3 is made up of 17 amino acids.

This sequence joins TRBV28 and TRBJ2-7; without DNA, the TCRdb call of TRBD2 cannot be checked. The CDR3 is 14 residues long. Germline CDR1 is MDHEN and CDR2 is SYDVKM. The CDR3 loop reads CASSGLAGIYEQYF.

The chain is built from TRBV6-6 and TRBJ2-2; TCRdb's D gene call, TRBD2, goes unchecked for lack of DNA. The CDR3 extends over 19 amino acids. Germline V lookup: CDR1 MNHNY, CDR2 SVGAGI (reference sequence). The CDR3 loop reads CASRPLTSGRARDTGELFF.

The J gene is TRBJ2-1, the V gene TRBV12-3 or TRBV12-4; TCRdb proposes TRBD2, but this gene call is untestable without DNA. The CDR3 has 18 amino acids. The CDR3 is CASRMGLAGGSRYNEQFF.